The following is a TCR beta chain sequence with its context. The sample holds a few counts of this clone. Its target antigen remains unknown. No base-level quality is on record; no much larger clone is a single base apart. This sample is part of a study of radiation and T cells in renal cell carcinoma (dated by TCRdb to about 2020). With regard to the full study: In total, 50 or so samples underwent TCR beta sequencing: around 25 tumors plus 27 peripheral blood samples. The last blood draw happened 4 weeks after radiation, timed to coincide with nephrectomy. A total of over 4 million unique CDR3 nucleotide sequences, encoding 2,658,974 unique CDR3 amino acid sequences, were found across all 50 or so samples. What the study reported, not specific to this receptor: Tracking of blood repertoire dynamics stopped at approximately four weeks after treatment, with no follow-up past that point. Top tumor clonotypes rose in blood from baseline to 2 weeks post-radiation, then contracted by 4 weeks, suggesting transient expansion of tumor-resident clones. Because pretreatment tumor biopsies were not available, the study could not determine whether clonotypes were already present within the tumor at baseline. The single-armed trial design could not address effects of radiation dose or scheduling on the TCR repertoire.

Taken with the paper, the label for time point translates to: blood 4 weeks post-SBRT, at nephrectomy. The treatment or condition label of this sample denotes: 15 Gy SBRT to primary tumor, nephrectomy 4 weeks later. The samples were obtained from a clinical trial, where primary renal cell carcinomas were treated with 15 Gy stereotactic body radiation therapy and then removed by nephrectomy 4 weeks afterward. To track tumor-enriched clonotypes, serial peripheral blood was sampled from radiation-treated patients at baseline and at 2 weeks and 4 weeks after SBRT. All patients had renal cell carcinoma with clear cell pathology. Genomic DNA for TCR sequencing was prepared using the QIAamp DNA Blood Mini Kit (Qiagen). The analyses included only samples that passed all quality control checks. The immunoSEQ kit was used, according to the manufacturer's recommendations, to generate TCR beta libraries from genomic DNA. Library preparation used a first multiplex PCR with proprietary primers, then a second PCR adding unique barcodes, with bead cleanups after each round. A kit-provided positive control reaction and a negative control reaction were included in every sample batch. The final libraries underwent checking on an Agilent 4200 TapeStation D1000 ScreenTape, volumetric pooling, and quantification by qPCR. An Illumina NextSeq500 fitted with a MidOutput 150-cycle cartridge performed the sequencing, running 156 Read1 cycles and 15 Index1 cycles with the kit's custom primers. The pooled library was loaded at roughly 1 pM, and roughly 20% PhiX control was spiked in. The study's own analysis went as follows. Vendor-processed data were analyzed in R, with a clonotype defined as all T cells sharing the same CDR3 nucleotide sequence. In the clone abundance analyses, frequencies in each sample were normalized to that sample's 10,000 most abundant clones. Public T cell clones, which averaged fewer than five per sample, were excluded before analysis. Tumor-enriched and baseline blood-enriched clonotypes were defined by at least a 32-fold difference in abundance between compartments. Clonotypes expanded or contracted between blood time points were identified with a beta-binomial differential abundance model. Tumor-blood repertoire similarity was measured with the Baroni-Urbani and Buser coefficient, and group comparisons used two-tailed Wilcoxon tests in R. As stored in TCRdb, this immuneACCESS dataset retains in-frame rearrangements with V and J assigned. A fraction of the clones does not appear; measured against another copy, unresolved V genes explain less than half of the discrepancy, and the remainder lacks a known reason. That table gives V, J and clone size, and the DNA gave D and trimming. The table for this sample lists around 100,000 clones; roughly 88% of them were counted only once. Approximately 7.7% of the sample is in the top ten clones.

The source was blood, collected from a patient whose treatment included radiotherapy and nephrectomy. The clonotype originates from a man aged 55 to 70 with renal cell carcinoma.

For the CDR3, the sequence is CASSLPTDRALSNQPQHF. The DNA reads TGCGCCAGCAGCCTACCTACTGACAGGGCACTTAGCAATCAGCCCCAGCATTTT. The sequence is built from TRBV4-1 and TRBJ1-5, with 7 junctional bases fitting TRBD1. CDR1 MGHRA and CDR2 YSYEKL were looked up in the germline V gene. Counted from cysteine to phenylalanine, this CDR3 has 18 amino acids. Only the CDR3 DNA is retained, 54 bases long and in frame from the first base. V and J are trimmed by 4 bases and 0 bases, and the gene matches miss 12 bases of the junction.